A selection of T cell receptor beta chains follows, all from one sample in a study of T-cell memory formation after mild COVID-19. TCRdb re-called the 5' RACE reads through MiXCR, storing one row per CDR3 protein. The sample lists approximately 13,000 distinct CDR3 sequences; around 15% were seen once. Sequencing was done on a sample of PBMCs or a T cell subset sorted from them (not recorded which). The receptors derive from a man aged 18 to 35 who had mild COVID-19 (a few samples of this study predate the infection). Cell type and time point are not known. The CDR3 runs from the conserved cysteine through the conserved F or W. The D gene is left open where the match is weak. Not all rows give a size; the values are once, few, many and, for expanded clones, a class.

d_gene	v_gene	j_gene	abundance	CDR3nt	CDR3aa
.	TRBV7-9	TRBJ2-3	many	TGTGCCAGCAGCTCTCGAGATTTTGGGGCTAGCACAGATACGCAGTATTTT	CASSSRDFGASTDTQYF
.	TRBV4-3	TRBJ2-7	many	TGCGCCAGCAGCCAAACAACGGCTCCAACCTACGAGCAGTACTTC	CASSQTTAPTYEQYF
.	TRBV5-1	TRBJ1-1	.	TGCGCCAGCAGCTTTTGGATTTCGCGGACCACTGAAGCTTTCTTT	CASSFWISRTTEAFF
.	TRBV20-1	TRBJ2-3	few	TGCAGTGCTAGAGGAGGGGCGGATCCGCGGTATTTT	CSARGGADPRYF
.	TRBV3-1	TRBJ2-3	.	TGTGCCAGCAGCCTTCTAGGCGGTTACTCAAGGGATACGCAGTATTTT	CASSLLGGYSRDTQYF
.	TRBV5-1	TRBJ2-2	.	TGCGCCAGCAGCTTGGCCCAGGGCGGCACCGGGGAGCTGTTTTTT	CASSLAQGGTGELFF
.	TRBV9	TRBJ2-7	many	TGTGCCAGCAGCACCGAATGGGCACCCTACGAGCAGTACTTC	CASSTEWAPYEQYF
.	TRBV24-1	TRBJ1-1	.	TGTGCCACCAGTGATTTATCCGCTGAAGCTTTCTTT	CATSDLSAEAFF
.	TRBV3-1	TRBJ1-1	.	TGTGCCAGCAGCCAACCCTATACCGTCAGGGGGAACACTGAAGCTTTCTTT	CASSQPYTVRGNTEAFF
.	TRBV5-1	TRBJ1-5	large	TGCGCCAGCAGCTTTACAGGCTCGAGCAATCAGCCCCAGCATTTT	CASSFTGSSNQPQHF
.	TRBV7-2	TRBJ1-2	.	TGTGCCAGCAGCCCGCGGGTGGTGAGGGCGGGGAACTATGGCTACACCTTC	CASSPRVVRAGNYGYTF
.	TRBV5-1	TRBJ1-2	.	TGCGCCAGCAGCTTGGAACGCTTCTATGGCTACACCTTC	CASSLERFYGYTF
.	TRBV27	TRBJ2-6	many	TGTGCCAGCAGCCCCATCCCCGGGATGTTTTCTGGGGCCAACGTCCTGACTTTC	CASSPIPGMFSGANVLTF
TRBD2	TRBV24-1	TRBJ2-1	.	TGTGCCACCAGTGATTGCTGCGGGGGGGCGAATTGGCAGTTCTTC	CATSDCCGGANWQFF
.	TRBV4-1	TRBJ2-5	few	TGCGCCAGCAGCCAAGATAGAGTGTTTGAGACCCAGTACTTC	CASSQDRVFETQYF
.	TRBV6-1	TRBJ2-2	many	TGTGCCGGCCAAACCTATTTCCCTACCGGGGAGCTGTTTTTT	CAGQTYFPTGELFF
.	TRBV3-1	TRBJ1-2	.	TGTGCCAGCAGCCAAGATTTACAGCGAGGAATTACCTATGGCTACACCTTC	CASSQDLQRGITYGYTF
.	TRBV7-8	TRBJ2-7	few	TGTGCCAGCAGCCCCGATCGGGGGTACGAGCAGTACTTC	CASSPDRGYEQYF
.	TRBV9	TRBJ2-2	many	TGTGCCAGCAGCGTAGGGGAACAGCCGAACACCGGGGAGCTGTTTTTT	CASSVGEQPNTGELFF
TRBD1	TRBV13	TRBJ2-1	.	TGTGCCAGCAGCCTAACCGACAGGGTCCGGGAGCAGTTCTTC	CASSLTDRVREQFF
TRBD1	TRBV5-5	TRBJ1-2	.	TGTGCCAGCAGAGCCGGACAGGAACGCTATGGCTACACCTTC	CASRAGQERYGYTF
TRBD1	TRBV5-1	TRBJ2-3	many	TGCGCCAGCAGTACCGACAGGGTCACAGATACGCAGTATTTT	CASSTDRVTDTQYF
.	TRBV5-1	TRBJ2-1	many	TGCGCCAGCAGCTTCGTAGAACTACTTAACAATGAGCAGTTCTTC	CASSFVELLNNEQFF
TRBD1	TRBV9	TRBJ2-5	.	TGTGCCAGCAGCGTAGACCCCCGGACAGGGGAAGAGACCCAGTACTTC	CASSVDPRTGEETQYF
TRBD1	TRBV7-9	TRBJ1-5	.	TGTGCCAGCAGCTCACCCGGGACAGGTAGTCAGCCCCAGCATTTT	CASSSPGTGSQPQHF
.	TRBV4-1	TRBJ1-2	many	TGCGCCAGCAGCCTAAGGACGACTAACTATGGCTACACCTTC	CASSLRTTNYGYTF
.	TRBV7-9	TRBJ1-1	few	TGTGCCAGCAGCCCCACCGGGGGGTTCACTGAAGCTTTCTTT	CASSPTGGFTEAFF